This entry lists 3 T cell receptor beta chains sequenced from one sample in a study of T cells in women clearing cervical HPV infection. Only in-frame clones appear in the TCRdb table, and some are missing; sequencing was by immunoSEQ multiplex PCR. Its clone listing holds under 40,000 clones. Sequencing was performed on blood buffy coat. Source of these receptors: a woman aged 18 to 75 with a cervical HPV16 infection that either progressed to CIN3+ or cleared (not recorded which).

Remarks on this clone: The read gets to within 3 residues of the CDR3 end, and the germline J gene fills in the rest. The genes are TRBV10-3 and TRBJ1-3; no firm D call. CDR1 is ENHRY, CDR2 SYGVKD, per germline. This CDR3 region has 15 residues. The ends were cut back, 5 bases at V and 1 base at J, with 12 bases in the middle. CDR3 DNA, as far as it was read: TGTGCCATCAGTCCCTTAGAGGGTTCTGGAAACACC. Its translation: CAISPLEGSGNT. The entire CDR3 sequence reads CAISPLEGSGNTIYF.

Comments on this clone: The read finishes 3 residues shy of the CDR3 end, and the germline J gene is used to complete it. The chain is built from TRBV7-9 and TRBJ2-1; 12 bases match TRBD2. Unmatched junction bases numbered 7, after V lost 5 bases and J lost 8 bases. Germline values: CDR1 SEHNR, CDR2 FQNEAQ (reference sequence). CDR3 length: 15 amino acids. The CDR3 protein is CASSTRLAGVDEQFF. CDR3 DNA (partial): TGTGCCAGCAGCACAAGACTAGCGGGAGTCGATGAG.

With regard to this clone: The DNA ends 3 residues before the CDR3 does, and the rest of the CDR3 is filled in from the germline J gene. The J gene is TRBJ2-7, the V gene TRBV10-3; TRBD2 is a possible D gene (6 bases). Looked up from germline, CDR1 is ENHRY and CDR2 is SYGVKD. V dropped 4 bases and J dropped 4 bases, with 11 bases sitting between them. This CDR3 is built from 13 residues. This chain's CDR3 is CAISAAGSYEQYF. The sequenced CDR3 bases are TGTGCCATCAGTGCGGCGGGGTCGTACGAG.